These T cell receptor beta chains were read from a single sample in a study of OX40 agonist ivuxolimab in advanced cancers. The method was immunoSEQ multiplex PCR; TCRdb's version includes in-frame clones alone and lacks a portion of them. The table shows about 77,000 clones, with over 80% occurring only once. Sequences were derived from CD4+ or CD8+ T cells sorted from blood, sampled in a trial of the OX40 agonist ivuxolimab. The receptors derive from an adult with an advanced solid tumor such as melanoma, head and neck, liver or kidney cancer. Each CDR3 is given with its conserved first and last residue. The order of the fields is clone size, D gene, V gene, J gene, CDR3 DNA, CDR3 protein. The D gene is left open where the match is weak. Expanded clones are given a class, and other clones once, few, many or no size at all.

-,-,TRBV2,TRBJ1-1,TGTGCCAGCAGTGAAGCGTCGAGGACTGAAGCTTTCTTT,CASSEASRTEAFF
-,-,TRBV21-1,TRBJ2-3,TGTGCCAGCAGCAGAAGGGAAGATACGCAGTATTTT,CASSRREDTQYF
-,-,TRBV6-8,TRBJ2-7,TGTGCCAGCAGTTTCAGCAGGGGTAACTCCTACGAGCAGTACTTC,CASSFSRGNSYEQYF
-,TRBD2,TRBV28,TRBJ2-2,TGTGCCAGCAGTTTTTTTTTAACTAGCGGGACGAACACCGGGGAGCTGTTTTTT,CASSFFLTSGTNTGELFF
-,TRBD2,TRBV7-2,TRBJ2-5,TGTGCCAGCAGCTCGGGACTAGCGGGGGGAGAGACCCAGTACTTC,CASSSGLAGGETQYF
-,-,TRBV5-5,TRBJ1-2,TGTGCCAGCAGCTTGGCTGGACAGCCCTATGGCTACACCTTC,CASSLAGQPYGYTF
-,TRBD2,TRBV19,TRBJ2-1,TGTGCCAGTTCCGTAGCGGGAGTCGTATACAATGAGCAGTTCTTC,CASSVAGVVYNEQFF
-,TRBD2,TRBV5-6,TRBJ2-7,TGTGCCAGCAGGGGACTAGCGGGAGACGAGCAGTACTTC,CASRGLAGDEQYF
-,-,TRBV6-6,TRBJ1-2,TGTGCCAGCAGTTCCCAGGATGGCAGAAACTATGGCTACACCTTC,CASSSQDGRNYGYTF
-,TRBD2,TRBV4-3,TRBJ2-5,TGCGCCAGCAGCCAGAGCGGGGTGGGGACCCAGTACTTC,CASSQSGVGTQYF
-,-,TRBV6-5,TRBJ1-2,TGTGCCAGCAGTTATTTCCTAGGGGACTATGGCTACACCTTC,CASSYFLGDYGYTF
-,-,TRBV6-1,TRBJ2-1,TGTGCCAGCAGTGAGCTGGGGGGACCGTTCTTC,CASSELGGPFF
-,TRBD2,TRBV5-1,TRBJ2-7,TGCGCCAGCAGCTCAGGACTAGCGGGAGTGGACGAGCAGTACTTC,CASSSGLAGVDEQYF
-,-,TRBV27,TRBJ2-7,TGTGCCAGCTCTAACGGGGGACTGGACCTCTACGAGCAGTACTTC,CASSNGGLDLYEQYF
-,-,TRBV19,TRBJ1-6,TGTGCCAGTAGGTCGGGGGCCAGGGGCGTCTATAATTCACCCCTCCACTTT,CASRSGARGVYNSPLHF
-,TRBD2,TRBV10-3,TRBJ2-3,TGTGCCATCAGGTCTTCTATAGCGGGAGGAGGGGGCACAGATACGCAGTATTTT,CAIRSSIAGGGGTDTQYF
-,-,TRBV27,TRBJ2-1,TGTGCCAGTAAGACATCGGGCTCCTACAATGAGCAGTTCTTC,CASKTSGSYNEQFF
-,-,TRBV7-2,TRBJ2-5,TGTGCCAGCAGCGTCGGACGAGCCCAAGAGACCCAGTACTTC,CASSVGRAQETQYF
-,-,TRBV7-9,TRBJ2-5,TGTGCCAGCAGCCCCCAAGAGACCCAGTACTTC,CASSPQETQYF
once,TRBD2,TRBV29-1,TRBJ2-1,TGCAGCCTCGGACTAGAGAATGAGCAGTTCTTC,CSLGLENEQFF
-,TRBD1,TRBV4-3,TRBJ1-2,TGCGCCAGCAGCCCGGACAGGGGGGACTATGGCTACACCTTC,CASSPDRGDYGYTF
-,TRBD1,TRBV5-1,TRBJ1-1,TGCGCCAGCAGCCCCGAAAGCCCGGGACAGGTCAGGAACACTGAAGCTTTCTTT,CASSPESPGQVRNTEAFF
-,-,TRBV7-2,TRBJ1-1,TGTGCCAGCAGAACTCCGGACAGATACACTGAAGCTTTCTTT,CASRTPDRYTEAFF
-,TRBD1,TRBV28,TRBJ1-2,TGTGCCAGCAACTACGGACAGGGGGTCCAAGGCTACACCTTC,CASNYGQGVQGYTF
-,TRBD1,TRBV4-3,TRBJ1-1,TGCGCCAGCAGCCAAGGAGCCAGGGGGCGAGCTTTCTTT,CASSQGARGRAFF
-,TRBD2,TRBV7-8,TRBJ2-2,TGTGCCAGCAGCTTAGATGCGGGGGGAGTCGGGGAGCTGTTTTTT,CASSLDAGGVGELFF
-,-,TRBV5-5,TRBJ2-3,TGTGCCAGCAGCTTGGAGGCACGGGACGCCGGGACGGATACGCAGTATTTT,CASSLEARDAGTDTQYF
-,-,TRBV18,TRBJ1-5,TGTGCCAGCCAATCCGTAGATCAGCCCCAGCATTTT,CASQSVDQPQHF
-,-,TRBV18,TRBJ1-2,TGTGCCAGCTCACCAGTGGAAGGGCTCACTAACTATGGCTACACCTTC,CASSPVEGLTNYGYTF
-,TRBD1,TRBV30,TRBJ2-6,TGTGCCTGGCAGGGGGACGCCAACGTCCTGACTTTC,CAWQGDANVLTF
once,-,TRBV28,TRBJ2-1,TGTGCCAGCAGTTCCCTCGGGGAGGTGGGGAACAATGAGCAGTTCTTC,CASSSLGEVGNNEQFF
-,-,TRBV2,TRBJ1-5,TGTGCCAGCAGTGAGACAGTCAACAATCAGCCCCAGCATTTT,CASSETVNNQPQHF
-,TRBD2,TRBV11-3,TRBJ2-1,TGTGCCAGCAGCCTTGGACTAGCGGGGCCGCTAGGGCAGTTCTTC,CASSLGLAGPLGQFF
-,-,TRBV5-4,TRBJ2-3,TGTGCCAGCAGCAGGGACAATTTAGATACGCAGTATTTT,CASSRDNLDTQYF
-,-,TRBV30,TRBJ2-5,TGTGCCTGGAGTGCAGGGTTGACTGATTTTGCGGAAGAGACCCAGTACTTC,CAWSAGLTDFAEETQYF
-,TRBD1,TRBV5-4,TRBJ1-1,TGTGCCAGCAGCCCGTGGACAGGTATGAACACTGAAGCTTTCTTT,CASSPWTGMNTEAFF
-,-,TRBV28,TRBJ2-7,TGTGCCAGCAGTGTGTGGGAAGGGAGAGGTACCTCCTACGAGCAGTACTTC,CASSVWEGRGTSYEQYF
-,-,TRBV5-6,TRBJ2-5,TGTGCCAGCAGCTTGGAGACACAGGGGAGGTTAGAGACCCAGTACTTC,CASSLETQGRLETQYF
few,-,TRBV23-1,TRBJ2-5,TGCGCCAGCAGTCAGGCACGAGAGGAGACCCAGTACTTC,CASSQAREETQYF
-,TRBD1,TRBV10-3,TRBJ2-7,TGTGCCATCAGCCCGGACAGGGACCAGTCCGAGCAGTACTTC,CAISPDRDQSEQYF
-,TRBD1,TRBV7-6,TRBJ2-6,TGTGCCAGCAGCCCGACAGGGCTCACCCCCTCTGGGGCCAACGTCCTGACTTTC,CASSPTGLTPSGANVLTF
-,TRBD2,TRBV6-5,TRBJ2-3,TGTGCCAGCAGGCAAGCGGGAGGCAGGGAAGATACGCAGTATTTT,CASRQAGGREDTQYF
-,-,TRBV6-5,TRBJ1-4,TGTGCCAGCCAACTCGACCCCAGCGTTAATGAAAAACTGTTTTTT,CASQLDPSVNEKLFF
-,-,TRBV14,TRBJ2-1,TGTGCCAGCAGCCAAGATGGACGGGGGGCAATTTACAATGAGCAGTTCTTC,CASSQDGRGAIYNEQFF
-,TRBD2,TRBV7-6,TRBJ2-5,TGTGCCAGCAGCTTAGTAGTGGGACTAGCGGGGAAAGAGACCCAGTACTTC,CASSLVVGLAGKETQYF
-,TRBD1,TRBV19,TRBJ2-5,TGTGCCAGTAGACAGGGGGAGACCCAGTACTTC,CASRQGETQYF
-,TRBD2,TRBV19,TRBJ2-1,TGTGCCAGTAGTATAGTTTTACTAGCGGGCTCTTCGGGGGCGTACAATGAGCAGTTCTTC,CASSIVLLAGSSGAYNEQFF
-,-,TRBV28,TRBJ2-7,TGTGCCAGCAGTTTCTTAGGGGGTGGCGAGCAGTACTTC,CASSFLGGGEQYF
-,-,TRBV5-1,TRBJ2-7,TGCGCCAGCAGCCTTGACTTCTTC,CASSLDFF
-,TRBD2,TRBV5-4,TRBJ2-2,TGTGCCAGCAGCCGAGGCCGACTAGCGGAAAACACCGGGGAGCTGTTTTTT,CASSRGRLAENTGELFF
-,TRBD1,TRBV18,TRBJ1-2,TGTGCCAGCTCACCACCTAATCTTCCCGGGACAGGGGACAACTATGGCTACACCTTC,CASSPPNLPGTGDNYGYTF
-,-,TRBV28,TRBJ2-4,TGTGCCAGCAGTGAACTCACCGGGACCAAAAACATTCAGTACTTC,CASSELTGTKNIQYF
-,-,TRBV19,TRBJ1-1,TGTGCCAGTAGTATTAACCTTGAAGCTTTCTTT,CASSINLEAFF